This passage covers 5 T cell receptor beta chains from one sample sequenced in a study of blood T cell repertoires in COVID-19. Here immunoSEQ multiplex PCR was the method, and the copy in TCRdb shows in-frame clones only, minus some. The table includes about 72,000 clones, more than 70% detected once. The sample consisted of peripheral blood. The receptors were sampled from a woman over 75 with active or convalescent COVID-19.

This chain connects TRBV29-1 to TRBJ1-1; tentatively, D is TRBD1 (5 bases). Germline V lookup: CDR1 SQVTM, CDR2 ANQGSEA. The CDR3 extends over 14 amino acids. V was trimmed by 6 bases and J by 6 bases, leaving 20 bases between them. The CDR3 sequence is CSVFPTPGKAEAFF. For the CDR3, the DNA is TGCAGCGTCTTTCCCACCCCAGGGAAGGCTGAAGCTTTCTTT.

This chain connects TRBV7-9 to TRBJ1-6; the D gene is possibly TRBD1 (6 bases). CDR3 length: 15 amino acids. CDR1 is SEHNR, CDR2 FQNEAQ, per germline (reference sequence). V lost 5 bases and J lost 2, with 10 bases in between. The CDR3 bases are TGTGCCAGCAGCGAGTCAGGGGCCTATAATTCACCCCTCCACTTT. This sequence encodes CASSESGAYNSPLHF.

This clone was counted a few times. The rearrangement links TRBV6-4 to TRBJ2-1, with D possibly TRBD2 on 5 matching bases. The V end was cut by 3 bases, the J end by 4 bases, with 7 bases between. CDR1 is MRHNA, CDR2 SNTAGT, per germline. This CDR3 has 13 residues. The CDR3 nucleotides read TGTGCCAGCAGTGAAGCGGCGTACAATGAGCAGTTCTTC. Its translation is CASSEAAYNEQFF.

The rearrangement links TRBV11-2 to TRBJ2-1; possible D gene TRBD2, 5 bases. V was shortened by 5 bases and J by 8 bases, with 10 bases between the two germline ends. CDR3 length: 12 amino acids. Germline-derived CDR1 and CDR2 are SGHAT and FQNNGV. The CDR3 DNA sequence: TGTGCCAGCAGCACGGGGTGGTATGAGCAGTTCTTC. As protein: CASSTGWYEQFF.

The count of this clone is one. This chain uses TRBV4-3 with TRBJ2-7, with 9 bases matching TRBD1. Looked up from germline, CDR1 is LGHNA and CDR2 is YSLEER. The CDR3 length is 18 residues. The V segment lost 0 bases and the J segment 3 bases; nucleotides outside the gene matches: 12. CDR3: CASSQDPLGQGVYYEQYF. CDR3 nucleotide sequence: TGCGCCAGCAGCCAAGATCCCCTGGGACAGGGAGTTTACTACGAGCAGTACTTC.